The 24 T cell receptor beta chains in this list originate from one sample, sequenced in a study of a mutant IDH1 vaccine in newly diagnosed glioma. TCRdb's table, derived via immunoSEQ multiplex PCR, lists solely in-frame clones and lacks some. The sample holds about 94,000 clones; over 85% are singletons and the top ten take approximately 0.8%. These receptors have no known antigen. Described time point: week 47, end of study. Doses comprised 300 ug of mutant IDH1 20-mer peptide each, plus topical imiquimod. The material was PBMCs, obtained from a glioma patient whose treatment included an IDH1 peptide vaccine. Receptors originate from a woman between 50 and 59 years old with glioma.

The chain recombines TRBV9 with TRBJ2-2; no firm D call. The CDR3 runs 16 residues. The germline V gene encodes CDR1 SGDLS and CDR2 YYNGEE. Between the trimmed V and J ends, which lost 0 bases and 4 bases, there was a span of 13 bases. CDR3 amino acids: CASSVAPGPGTGELFF. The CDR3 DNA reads TGTGCCAGCAGCGTAGCCCCGGGTCCTGGCACCGGGGAGCTGTTTTTT.

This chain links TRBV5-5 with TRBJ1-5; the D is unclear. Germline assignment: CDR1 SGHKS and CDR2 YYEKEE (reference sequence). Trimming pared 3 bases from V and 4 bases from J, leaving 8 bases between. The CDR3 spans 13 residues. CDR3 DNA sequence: TGTGCCAGCAGCTCCGGTGATAATCAGCCCCAGCATTTT. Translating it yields CASSSGDNQPQHF.

The CDR3 nucleotides are TGCGCCAGCAGCTTGGGCGGGACAGGGGGCGTGAACGAGCAGTACTTC. Translating it yields CASSLGGTGGVNEQYF. This chain joins TRBV5-1 and TRBJ2-5; the match to TRBD1 covers 12 bases. The DNA end is more similar to TRBJ2-7, so the J call may be wrong. The germline V gene encodes CDR1 SGHRS and CDR2 YFSETQ. CDR3 length: 16 amino acids.

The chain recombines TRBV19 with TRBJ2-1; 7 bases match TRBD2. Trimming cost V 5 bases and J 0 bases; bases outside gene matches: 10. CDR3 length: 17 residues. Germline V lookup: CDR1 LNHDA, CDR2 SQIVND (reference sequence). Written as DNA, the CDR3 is TGTGCCAGTAGTCCCCAGACTAGCTCCTACTCCTACAATGAGCAGTTCTTC. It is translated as CASSPQTSSYSYNEQFF.

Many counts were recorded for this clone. The CDR3 bases are TGTGCCAGCAGCTTCCAGGCAGGGGTATATGGCTACACCTTC. It is translated as CASSFQAGVYGYTF. This sequence joins TRBV7-9 and TRBJ1-2, with D possibly TRBD1 on 6 matching bases. Trimming stripped 3 bases from V and 5 bases from J, with 13 bases between. CDR1 is SEHNR, CDR2 FQNEAQ, per germline (reference sequence). The CDR3 is made up of 14 amino acids.

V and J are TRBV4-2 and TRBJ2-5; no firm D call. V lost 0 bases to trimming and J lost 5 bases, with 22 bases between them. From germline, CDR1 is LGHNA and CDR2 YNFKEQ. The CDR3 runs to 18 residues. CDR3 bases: TGTGCCAGCAGCCAAGACCCCAGTGCCCCACAGTCATGGGAGACCCAGTACTTC. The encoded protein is CASSQDPSAPQSWETQYF.

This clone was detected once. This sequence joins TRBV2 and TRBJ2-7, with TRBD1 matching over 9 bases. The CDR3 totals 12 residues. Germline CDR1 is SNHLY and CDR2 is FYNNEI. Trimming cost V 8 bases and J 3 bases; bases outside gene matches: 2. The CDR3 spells CASRGQGYEQYF. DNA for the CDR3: TGTGCCAGCCGGGGACAGGGCTACGAGCAGTACTTC.

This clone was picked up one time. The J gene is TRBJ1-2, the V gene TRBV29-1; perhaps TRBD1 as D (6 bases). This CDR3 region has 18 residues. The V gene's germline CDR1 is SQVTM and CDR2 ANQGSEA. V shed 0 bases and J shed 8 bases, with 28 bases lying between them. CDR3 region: CSVEDRIGGALAFNGYTF. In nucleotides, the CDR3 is TGCAGCGTTGAAGATCGTATCGGGGGGGCATTGGCTTTCAACGGCTACACCTTC.

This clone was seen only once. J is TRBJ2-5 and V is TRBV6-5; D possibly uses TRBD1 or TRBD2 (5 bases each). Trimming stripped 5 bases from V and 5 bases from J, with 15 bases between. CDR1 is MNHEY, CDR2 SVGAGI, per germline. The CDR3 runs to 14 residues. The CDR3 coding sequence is TGTGCCAGCAGTCTCGGGACCGCACGGGAGACCCAGTACTTC. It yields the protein CASSLGTARETQYF.

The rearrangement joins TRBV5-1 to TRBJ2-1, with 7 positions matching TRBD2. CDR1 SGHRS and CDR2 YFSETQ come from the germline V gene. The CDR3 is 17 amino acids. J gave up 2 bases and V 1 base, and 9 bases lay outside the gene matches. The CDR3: CASSLSPGAGPYNEQFF. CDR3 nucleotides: TGCGCCAGCAGCTTGTCCCCCGGAGCGGGACCCTACAATGAGCAGTTCTTC.

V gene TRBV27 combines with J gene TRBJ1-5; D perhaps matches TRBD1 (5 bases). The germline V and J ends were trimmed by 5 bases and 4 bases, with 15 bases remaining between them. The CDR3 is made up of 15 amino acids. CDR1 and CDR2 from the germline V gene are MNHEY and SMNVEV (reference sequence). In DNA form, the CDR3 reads TGTGCCAGCAGTCGAAGGGGTTTGGGGAATCAGCCCCAGCATTTT. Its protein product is CASSRRGLGNQPQHF.

The CDR3 bases are TGTGCCAGCAGCTTTACAGGATACGAGCAGTACTTC. As protein: CASSFTGYEQYF. This rearrangement joins TRBV7-2 to TRBJ2-7; possibly TRBD1 for D (5 bases). Germline-derived CDR1 and CDR2 are SGHTA and FQGNSA. Trimming stripped 3 bases from V and 4 bases from J, with 7 bases between. This CDR3 is 12 amino acids long.

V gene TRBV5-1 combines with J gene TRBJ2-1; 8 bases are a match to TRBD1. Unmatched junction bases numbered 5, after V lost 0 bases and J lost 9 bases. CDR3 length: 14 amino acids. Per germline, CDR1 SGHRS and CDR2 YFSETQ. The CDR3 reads CASSLETGGGEQFF. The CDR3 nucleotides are TGCGCCAGCAGCTTGGAAACAGGGGGTGGTGAGCAGTTCTTC.

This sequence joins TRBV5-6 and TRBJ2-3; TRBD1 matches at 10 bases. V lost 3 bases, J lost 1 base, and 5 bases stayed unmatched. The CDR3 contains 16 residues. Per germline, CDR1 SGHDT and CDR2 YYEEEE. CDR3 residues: CASSSRDRGGTDTQYF. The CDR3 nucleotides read TGTGCCAGCAGCTCCCGGGACAGGGGTGGCACAGATACGCAGTATTTT.

CDR3 DNA: TGTGCCAGCAGCCAGGGGTGGGCAGGGGGAAGTGAAAAACTGTTTTTT. It encodes CASSQGWAGGSEKLFF. The gene calls are TRBV5-6 and TRBJ1-4; 7 bases agree with TRBD1. Germline V CDR1 and CDR2: SGHDT, YYEEEE. After removal of 4 bases from V and 7 bases from J, the junction contained 13 bases not matched to a gene. This CDR3 has 16 amino acids. The variable domain in full, completed from reference TRBV5-6 and TRBJ1-4, reads DAGVTQSPTHLIKTRGQQVTLRCSPKSGHDTVSWYQQALGQGPQFIFQYYEEEERQRGNFPDRFSGHQFPNYSSELNVNALLLGDSALYLCASSQGWAGGSEKLFFGSGTQLSVL.

CDR3 sequence: CSVTGTGGQETQYF. CDR3 coding DNA: TGCAGCGTTACCGGGACAGGGGGCCAAGAGACCCAGTACTTC. The V call is TRBV29-1, the J call TRBJ2-5; 11 positions match TRBD1. V shed 5 bases and J 1 base; nucleotides not matched to a gene: 3. Germline assignment: CDR1 SQVTM and CDR2 ANQGSEA. CDR3 length: 14 residues. The complete variable domain, with remaining parts taken from reference TRBV29-1 and TRBJ2-5, reads SAVISQKPSRDICQRGTSLTIQCQVDSQVTMMFWYRQQPGQSLTLIATANQGSEATYESGFVIDKFPISRPNLTFSTLTVSNMSPEDSSIYLCSVTGTGGQETQYFGPGTRLLVL.

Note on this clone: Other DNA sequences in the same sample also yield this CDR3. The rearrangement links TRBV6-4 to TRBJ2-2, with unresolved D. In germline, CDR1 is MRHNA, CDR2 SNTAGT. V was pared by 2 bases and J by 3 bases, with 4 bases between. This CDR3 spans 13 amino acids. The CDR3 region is CASSDSDTGELFF. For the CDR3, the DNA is TGTGCCAGCAGTGACAGCGACACCGGGGAGCTGTTTTTT.

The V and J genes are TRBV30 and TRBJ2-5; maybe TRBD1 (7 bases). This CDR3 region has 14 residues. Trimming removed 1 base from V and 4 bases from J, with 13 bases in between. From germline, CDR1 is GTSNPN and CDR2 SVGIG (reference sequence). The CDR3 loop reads CAWSEGRGAETQYF. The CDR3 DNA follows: TGTGCCTGGAGTGAGGGCAGGGGGGCAGAGACCCAGTACTTC.

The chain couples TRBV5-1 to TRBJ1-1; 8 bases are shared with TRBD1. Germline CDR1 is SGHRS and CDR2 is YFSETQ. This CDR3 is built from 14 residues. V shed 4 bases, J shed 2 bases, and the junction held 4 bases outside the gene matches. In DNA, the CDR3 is TGCGCCAGCAGCCGCGGGACAGGAAACACTGAAGCTTTCTTT. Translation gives CASSRGTGNTEAFF.

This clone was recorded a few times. The CDR3 DNA reads TGTGCCTGGTCAACAGGGGCCTACACTGAAGCTTTCTTT. The encoded protein is CAWSTGAYTEAFF. The chain combines TRBV30 with TRBJ1-1; 7 bases map to TRBD1. CDR3 size: 13 residues. Losses at the gene ends were 5 bases for V and 3 bases for J; bases not matched to a gene: 6. The germline CDR1 and CDR2 sequences are GTSNPN and SVGIG (reference sequence).

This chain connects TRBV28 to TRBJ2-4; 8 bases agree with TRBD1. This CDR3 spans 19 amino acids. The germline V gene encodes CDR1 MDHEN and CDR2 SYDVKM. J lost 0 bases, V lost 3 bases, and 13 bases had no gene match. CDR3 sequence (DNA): TGTGCCAGCAGTTTTAAAAACAGGGGGAGCTTCCTAGCCAAAAACATTCAGTACTTC. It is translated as CASSFKNRGSFLAKNIQYF.

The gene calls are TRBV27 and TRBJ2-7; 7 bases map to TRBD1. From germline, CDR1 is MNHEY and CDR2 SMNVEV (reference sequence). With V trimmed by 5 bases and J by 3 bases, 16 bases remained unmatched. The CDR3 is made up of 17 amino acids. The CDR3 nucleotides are TGTGCCAGCAGTCCACTCCGGACAGGTGATTTCCTCTACGAGCAGTACTTC. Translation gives CASSPLRTGDFLYEQYF.

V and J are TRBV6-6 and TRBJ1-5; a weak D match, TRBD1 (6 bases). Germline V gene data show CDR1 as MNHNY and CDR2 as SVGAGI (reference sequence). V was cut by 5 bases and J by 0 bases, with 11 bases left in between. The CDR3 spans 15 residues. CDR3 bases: TGTGCCAGCAGTGACCGGGACAATAGCAATCAGCCCCAGCATTTT. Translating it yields CASSDRDNSNQPQHF.

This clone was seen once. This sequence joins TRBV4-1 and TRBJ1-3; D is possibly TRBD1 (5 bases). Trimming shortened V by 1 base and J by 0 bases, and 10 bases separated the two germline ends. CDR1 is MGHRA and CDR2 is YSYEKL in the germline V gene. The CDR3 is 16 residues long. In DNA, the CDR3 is TGCGCCAGCAGCCAAGGAGGGGCCCACTCTGGAAACACCATATATTTT. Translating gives CASSQGGAHSGNTIYF.